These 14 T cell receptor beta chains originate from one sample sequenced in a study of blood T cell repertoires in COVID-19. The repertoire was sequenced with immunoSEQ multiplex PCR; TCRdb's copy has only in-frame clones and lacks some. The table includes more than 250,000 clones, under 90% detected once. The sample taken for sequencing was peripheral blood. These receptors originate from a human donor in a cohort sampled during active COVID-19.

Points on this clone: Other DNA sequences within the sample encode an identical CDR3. CDR3 amino acids: CASSLAGGSTDTQYF. The CDR3 bases are TGTGCCAGCAGTTTAGCGGGGGGTAGCACAGATACGCAGTATTTT. This chain uses TRBV7-3 with TRBJ2-3; 10 bases agree with TRBD2. The junction had 3 bases not matched to a gene; V was cut back by 6 bases and J by 0 bases. There are 15 residues in the CDR3. Germline CDR1 SGHTA, CDR2 FQGTGA.

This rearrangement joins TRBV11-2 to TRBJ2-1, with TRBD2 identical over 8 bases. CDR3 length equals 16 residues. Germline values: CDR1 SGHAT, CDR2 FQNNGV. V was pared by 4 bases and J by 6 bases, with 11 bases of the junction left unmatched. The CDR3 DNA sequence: TGTGCCAGCAGCTATCAGTGGGGACTAGTTGTCAATGAGCAGTTCTTC. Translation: CASSYQWGLVVNEQFF.

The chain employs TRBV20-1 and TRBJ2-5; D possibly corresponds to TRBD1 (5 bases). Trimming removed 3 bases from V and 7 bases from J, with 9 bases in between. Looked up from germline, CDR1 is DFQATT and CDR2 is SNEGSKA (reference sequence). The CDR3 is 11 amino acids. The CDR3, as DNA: TGCAGTGCTAGCAGGCAGGGGACCCAGTACTTC. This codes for CSASRQGTQYF.

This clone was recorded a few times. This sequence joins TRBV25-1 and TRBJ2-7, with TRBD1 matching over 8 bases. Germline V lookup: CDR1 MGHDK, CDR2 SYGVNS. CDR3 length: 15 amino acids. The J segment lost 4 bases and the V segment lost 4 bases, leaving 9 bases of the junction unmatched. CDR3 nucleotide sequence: TGTGCCAGCAGTGCTAGGGACAGGACACAGTACGAGCAGTACTTC. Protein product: CASSARDRTQYEQYF.

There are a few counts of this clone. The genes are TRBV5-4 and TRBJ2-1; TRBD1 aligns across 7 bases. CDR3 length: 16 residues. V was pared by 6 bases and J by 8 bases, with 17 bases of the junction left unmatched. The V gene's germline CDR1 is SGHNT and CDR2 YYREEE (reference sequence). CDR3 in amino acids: CASMTNRGPSYHEQFF. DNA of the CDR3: TGTGCCAGCATGACAAACAGGGGACCGTCTTATCATGAGCAGTTCTTC.

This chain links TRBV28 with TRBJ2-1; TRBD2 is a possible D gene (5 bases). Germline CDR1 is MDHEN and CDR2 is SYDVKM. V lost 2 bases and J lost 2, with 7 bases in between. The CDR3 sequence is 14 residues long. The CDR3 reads CASSLHGAYNEQFF. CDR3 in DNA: TGTGCCAGCAGTTTACACGGGGCCTACAATGAGCAGTTCTTC.

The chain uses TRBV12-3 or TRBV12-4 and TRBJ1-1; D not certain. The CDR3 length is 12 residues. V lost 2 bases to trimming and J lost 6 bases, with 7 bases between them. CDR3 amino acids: CASSLSGAEAFF. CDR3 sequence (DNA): TGTGCCAGCAGTTTAAGCGGTGCTGAAGCTTTCTTT.

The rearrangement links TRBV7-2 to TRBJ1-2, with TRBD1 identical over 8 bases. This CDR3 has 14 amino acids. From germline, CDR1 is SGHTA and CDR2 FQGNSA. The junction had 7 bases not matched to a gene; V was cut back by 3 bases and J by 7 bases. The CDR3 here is CASSFDRGIGGYTF. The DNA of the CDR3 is TGTGCCAGCAGCTTCGACAGGGGTATAGGTGGCTACACCTTC.

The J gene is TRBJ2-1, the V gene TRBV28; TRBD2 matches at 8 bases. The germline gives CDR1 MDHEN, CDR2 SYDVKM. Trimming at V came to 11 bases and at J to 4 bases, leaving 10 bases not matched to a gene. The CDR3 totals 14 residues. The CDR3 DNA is TGTGCCGTCCTCGGGGGGGGGCTATACAATGAGCAGTTCTTC. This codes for CAVLGGGLYNEQFF.

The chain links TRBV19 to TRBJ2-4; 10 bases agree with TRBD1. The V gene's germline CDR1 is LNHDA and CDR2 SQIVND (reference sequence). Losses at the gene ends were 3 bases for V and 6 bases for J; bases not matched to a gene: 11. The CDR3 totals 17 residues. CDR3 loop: CASSIGGQGINRNIQYF. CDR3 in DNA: TGTGCCAGTAGTATTGGGGGACAGGGGATTAATAGAAACATTCAGTACTTC.

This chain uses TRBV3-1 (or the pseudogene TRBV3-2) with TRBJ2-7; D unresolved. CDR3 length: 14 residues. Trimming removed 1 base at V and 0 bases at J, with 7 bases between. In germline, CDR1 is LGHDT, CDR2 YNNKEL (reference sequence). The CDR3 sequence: CASSQALFSYEQYF. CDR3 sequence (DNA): TGTGCCAGCAGCCAAGCCCTATTCTCCTACGAGCAGTACTTC.

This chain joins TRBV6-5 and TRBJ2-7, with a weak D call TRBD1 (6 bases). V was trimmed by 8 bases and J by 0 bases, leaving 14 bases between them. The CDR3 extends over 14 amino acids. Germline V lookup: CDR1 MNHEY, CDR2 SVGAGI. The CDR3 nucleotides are TGTGCCAGCGGCGGACAGCCCTTCTCCTACGAGCAGTACTTC. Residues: CASGGQPFSYEQYF.

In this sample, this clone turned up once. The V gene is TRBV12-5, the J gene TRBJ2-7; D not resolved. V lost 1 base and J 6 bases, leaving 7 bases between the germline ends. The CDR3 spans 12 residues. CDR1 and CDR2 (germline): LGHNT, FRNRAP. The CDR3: CASGLGRSEQYF. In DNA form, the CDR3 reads TGTGCTAGTGGTTTGGGCAGGTCCGAGCAGTACTTC.

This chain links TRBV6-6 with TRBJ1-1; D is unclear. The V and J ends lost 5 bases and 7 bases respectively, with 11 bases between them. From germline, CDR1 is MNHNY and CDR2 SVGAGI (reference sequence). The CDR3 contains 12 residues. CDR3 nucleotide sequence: TGTGCCAGCAGTACTGCACAGAATGAAGCTTTCTTT. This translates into CASSTAQNEAFF.